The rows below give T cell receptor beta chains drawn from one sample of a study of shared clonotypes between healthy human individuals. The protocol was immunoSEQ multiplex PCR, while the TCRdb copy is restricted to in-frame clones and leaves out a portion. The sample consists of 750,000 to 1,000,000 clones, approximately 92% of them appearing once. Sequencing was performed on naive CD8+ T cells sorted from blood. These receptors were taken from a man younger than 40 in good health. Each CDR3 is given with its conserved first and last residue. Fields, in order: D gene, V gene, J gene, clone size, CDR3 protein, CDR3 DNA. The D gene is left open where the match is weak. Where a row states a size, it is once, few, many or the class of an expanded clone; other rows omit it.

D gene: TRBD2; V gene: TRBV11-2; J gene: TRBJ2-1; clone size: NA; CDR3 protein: CASSFGSGREYEQFF; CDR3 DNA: TGTGCCAGCAGTTTTGGTAGCGGGAGGGAATATGAGCAGTTCTTC
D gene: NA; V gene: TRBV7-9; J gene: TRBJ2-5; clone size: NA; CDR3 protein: CASSSGLTQYF; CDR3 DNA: TGTGCCAGCAGCTCTGGATTGACCCAGTACTTC
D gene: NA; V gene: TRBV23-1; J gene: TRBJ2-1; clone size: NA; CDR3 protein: CASFHQPGDEQFF; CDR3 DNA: TGCGCCAGCTTCCACCAACCCGGGGATGAGCAGTTCTTC
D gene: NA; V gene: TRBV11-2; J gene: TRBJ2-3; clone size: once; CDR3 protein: CASTSGPSTDTQYF; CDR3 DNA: TGTGCCAGCACCTCCGGGCCTAGCACAGATACGCAGTATTTT
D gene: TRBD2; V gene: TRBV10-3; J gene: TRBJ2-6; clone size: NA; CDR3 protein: CAISESPLAGGAGANVLTF; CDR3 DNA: TGTGCCATCAGTGAGTCGCCTTTGGCGGGAGGGGCTGGGGCCAACGTCCTGACTTTC
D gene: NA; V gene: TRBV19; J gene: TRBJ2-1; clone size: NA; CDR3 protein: CASSNWGYNEQFF; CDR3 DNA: TGTGCCAGTAGTAATTGGGGGTACAATGAGCAGTTCTTC
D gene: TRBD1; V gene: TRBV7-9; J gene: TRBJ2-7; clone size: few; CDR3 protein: CASRDRERLYF; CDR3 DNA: TGTGCCAGCAGAGACAGGGAAAGATTGTACTTC
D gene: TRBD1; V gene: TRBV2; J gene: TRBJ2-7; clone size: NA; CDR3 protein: CASSYPRDRGLHEQYF; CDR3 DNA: TGTGCCAGCTCTTACCCCCGGGACAGGGGTCTCCACGAGCAGTACTTC
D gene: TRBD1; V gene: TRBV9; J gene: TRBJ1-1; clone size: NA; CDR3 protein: CASTKTWDRGNTEAFF; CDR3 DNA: TGTGCCAGCACCAAAACTTGGGACAGGGGGAACACTGAAGCTTTCTTT
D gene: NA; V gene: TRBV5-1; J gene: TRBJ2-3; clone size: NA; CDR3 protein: CASSLGGGTDTQYF; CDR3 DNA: TGCGCCAGCAGCTTAGGAGGGGGCACAGATACGCAGTATTTT
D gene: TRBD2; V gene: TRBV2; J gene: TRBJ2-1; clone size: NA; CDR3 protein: CASSLAGDEQFF; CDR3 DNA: TGTGCCAGCAGCCTAGCGGGAGATGAGCAGTTCTTC
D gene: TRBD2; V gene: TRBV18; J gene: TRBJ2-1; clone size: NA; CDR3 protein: CASSPGTSPRDNEQFF; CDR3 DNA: TGTGCCAGCTCACCAGGGACTAGCCCAAGGGACAATGAGCAGTTCTTC
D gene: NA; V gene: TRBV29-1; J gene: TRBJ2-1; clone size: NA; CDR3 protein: CSVVFHEQFF; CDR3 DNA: TGCAGCGTTGTTTTCCATGAGCAGTTCTTC
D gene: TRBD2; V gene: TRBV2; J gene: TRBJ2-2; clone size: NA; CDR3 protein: CASSATSGANTGELFF; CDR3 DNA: TGTGCCAGCAGCGCGACTAGCGGGGCGAACACCGGGGAGCTGTTTTTT
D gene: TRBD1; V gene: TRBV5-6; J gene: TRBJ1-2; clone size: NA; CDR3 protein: CASRALRQGVYGYTF; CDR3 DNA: TGTGCCAGCAGGGCCTTAAGACAGGGGGTCTATGGCTACACCTTC
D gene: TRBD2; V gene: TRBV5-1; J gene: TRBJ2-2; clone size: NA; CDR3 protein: CASSPIGLAGPVNAGELFF; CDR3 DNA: TGCGCCAGCAGCCCCATAGGACTAGCGGGACCCGTGAACGCCGGGGAGCTGTTTTTT
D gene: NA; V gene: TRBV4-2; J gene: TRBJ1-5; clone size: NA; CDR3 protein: CASSPKRGGQPQHF; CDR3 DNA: TGTGCCAGCAGCCCCAAGAGGGGAGGACAGCCCCAGCATTTT
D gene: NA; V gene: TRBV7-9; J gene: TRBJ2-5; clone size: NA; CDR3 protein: CASSLGFAEGERGETQYF; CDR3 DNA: TGTGCCAGCAGCTTAGGATTCGCCGAGGGGGAGAGAGGAGAGACCCAGTACTTC
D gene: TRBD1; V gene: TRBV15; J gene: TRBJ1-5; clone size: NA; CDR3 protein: CATSSGQASNQPQHF; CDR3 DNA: TGTGCCACCAGCAGTGGACAGGCTAGCAATCAGCCCCAGCATTTT
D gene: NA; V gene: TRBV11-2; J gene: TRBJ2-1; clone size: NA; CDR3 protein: CASSLVPDSIYNEQFF; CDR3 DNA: TGTGCCAGCAGCTTAGTCCCGGACAGCATCTACAATGAGCAGTTCTTC
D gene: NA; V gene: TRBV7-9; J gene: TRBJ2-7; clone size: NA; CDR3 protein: CASSPEGEDEQYF; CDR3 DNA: TGTGCCAGCAGCCCGGAGGGGGAGGACGAGCAGTACTTC
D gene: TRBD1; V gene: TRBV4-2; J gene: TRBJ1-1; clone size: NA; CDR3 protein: CASSQEVGQGLGAFF; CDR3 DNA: TGTGCCAGCAGCCAAGAAGTCGGACAGGGCCTAGGAGCTTTCTTT